The text below deals with one T cell receptor (beta chain). This specimen comes from a study of control samples from healthy donors and cancer patients. The data were produced by immunoSEQ multiplex PCR, yet TCRdb's version contains in-frame clones alone and is incomplete. The repertoire holds 75,000 to 90,000 clones, with over 75% as singletons. CDR1 SGHTA and CDR2 FQGNSA come from the germline V gene. CDR3 length equals 19 residues. Trimming cost V 0 bases and J 1 base; bases outside gene matches: 7. This clonotype was obtained from a woman aged 40 to 50 in good health. This sequence joins TRBV7-2 and TRBJ2-2; 11 positions match TRBD2. Sequencing was performed on blood. The CDR3 DNA sequence: TGTGCCAGCAGCTTAGCGCAACTAGCGGGGGCTAGGAACACCGGGGAGCTGTTTTTT. Amino acids: CASSLAQLAGARNTGELFF.